One T cell receptor (beta chain) is described in this entry. This sample stems from a study of blood T cell repertoires in COVID-19. Study overall: The study drew acute and convalescent COVID-19 samples from the United States, Italy and Spain. From T cells, B-cell-depleted T cells, or PBMCs came the material, which was cDNA or gDNA.

Using immunoSEQ multiplex PCR, the repertoire was profiled, and TCRdb retains in-frame clones only, with some absent. The sample lists approximately 99,000 clones; over 75% were seen once. The V and J ends lost 2 bases and 2 bases, in that order; junction bases with no gene match: 3. The germline V gene encodes CDR1 ENHRY and CDR2 SYGVKD. This CDR3 region has 15 residues. The J gene is TRBJ2-3, the V gene TRBV10-3, with TRBD2 matching 8 bases. This receptor was obtained from a woman in her sixties or seventies with acute or convalescent COVID-19. The source material was peripheral blood. DNA of the CDR3: TGTGCCATCAGTGAGGGACTAGCTCCCACAGATACGCAGTATTTT. It specifies CAISEGLAPTDTQYF.